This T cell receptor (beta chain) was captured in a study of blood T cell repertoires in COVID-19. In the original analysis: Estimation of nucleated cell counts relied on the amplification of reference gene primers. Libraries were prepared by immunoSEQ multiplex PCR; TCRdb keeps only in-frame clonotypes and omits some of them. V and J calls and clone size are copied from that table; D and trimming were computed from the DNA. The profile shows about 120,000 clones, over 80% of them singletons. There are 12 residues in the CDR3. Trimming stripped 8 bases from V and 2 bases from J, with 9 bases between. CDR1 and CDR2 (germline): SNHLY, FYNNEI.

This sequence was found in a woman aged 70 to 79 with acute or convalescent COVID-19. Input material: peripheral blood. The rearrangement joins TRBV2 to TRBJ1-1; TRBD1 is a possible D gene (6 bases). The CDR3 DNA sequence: TGTGCCAGCCACAGGGCTAACACTGAAGCTTTCTTT. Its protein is CASHRANTEAFF.